The T cell receptor beta chain described here comes from a study of technical replicates of blood from four donors. The data were produced by immunoSEQ multiplex PCR, yet TCRdb's version contains in-frame clones alone and is incomplete. The sample yields roughly 92,000 clones, around 95% seen once. The CDR3 runs to 14 residues. Germline CDR1 reads KGHSH; CDR2 reads LQKENI. Trimming left V 3 bases short and J 2 bases short, with 10 bases between. The V gene is TRBV18, the J gene TRBJ1-1, with no clear D. This TCR was recovered from a human donor in good health. The sample comprised T cells isolated from PBMCs. In DNA, the CDR3 is TGTGCCAGCTCACCGAGAGAGGGAAACACTGAAGCTTTCTTT. It translates to CASSPREGNTEAFF.